These 32 T cell receptor beta chains share one sample of origin, sequenced in a study of OX40 agonist ivuxolimab in advanced cancers. Assay used: immunoSEQ multiplex PCR; TCRdb lists only in-frame clones, some missing. The profile shows under 70,000 clones, less than 85% of them singletons. Sequenced material: CD4+ or CD8+ T cells sorted from blood, taken in a trial of the OX40 agonist ivuxolimab. These receptors all stem from an adult with an advanced solid tumor such as melanoma, head and neck, liver or kidney cancer.

This chain connects TRBV4-3 to TRBJ2-5; D gene unclear. The CDR3 totals 15 residues. Trimming removed 0 bases from V and 5 bases from J, with 13 bases in between. Germline CDR1 reads LGHNA; CDR2 reads YSLEER. CDR3 nucleotides: TGCGCCAGCAGCCAAGATCCTGTCGTGGGGGAGACCCAGTACTTC. This encodes CASSQDPVVGETQYF.

The rearrangement links TRBV11-2 to TRBJ2-6; tentatively, D is TRBD1 (5 bases). The CDR3 has 15 residues. The V end lost 0 bases, the J end lost 2 bases, and 5 bases lay between the germline ends. CDR1 is SGHAT and CDR2 is FQNNGV in the germline V gene. The CDR3 nucleotides read TGTGCCAGCAGCTTAGACAGGGCTGGGGCCAACGTCCTGACTTTC. This encodes CASSLDRAGANVLTF. Based on the CDR3 plus reference TRBV11-2 and TRBJ2-6, the full variable domain is EAGVAQSPRYKIIEKRQSVAFWCNPISGHATLYWYQQILGQGPKLLIQFQNNGVVDDSQLPKDRFSAERLKGVDSTLKIQPAKLEDSAVYLCASSLDRAGANVLTFGAGSRLTVL.

This chain connects TRBV14 to TRBJ1-4; TRBD1 matches 11 bases. The CDR3 spans 15 residues. V shed 5 bases, J shed 7 bases, and the junction held 6 bases outside the gene matches. Germline loops: CDR1 SGHDN, CDR2 FVKESK. This CDR3 reads CASSTRTGGGEKLFF. CDR3 DNA: TGTGCCAGCAGCACCAGGACAGGGGGCGGTGAAAAACTGTTTTTT.

The chain combines TRBV29-1 with TRBJ2-3; TRBD2 might be the D (5 bases). Trimming shortened V by 4 bases and J by 0 bases, and 8 bases separated the two germline ends. The germline CDR1 and CDR2 sequences are SQVTM and ANQGSEA. This CDR3 comprises 13 residues. DNA for the CDR3: TGCAGCGTTGGGAGGAGCAGCACAGATACGCAGTATTTT. This gives the protein CSVGRSSTDTQYF.

This sequence joins TRBV12-1 and TRBJ2-7. TRBV12-1 is an annotated pseudogene. The length of the CDR3 is 14 residues. CDR3 DNA: TGTGCCAGCAGCTTAGAGGGGGGCCCCTACGAGCAGTACTTC. Translating gives CASSLEGGPYEQYF.

The chain recombines TRBV5-5 with TRBJ2-3; 13 nucleotides line up with TRBD2. The length of the CDR3 is 18 residues. After removal of 0 bases from V and 4 bases from J, the junction contained 8 bases not matched to a gene. The germline CDR1 and CDR2 sequences are SGHKS and YYEKEE (reference sequence). The CDR3 nucleotides are TGTGCCAGCAGCTTGGCCCAACTAGCGGGAGGGCGATCAGATACGCAGTATTTT. Translated, it gives CASSLAQLAGGRSDTQYF.

The chain carries TRBV6-5 and TRBJ2-7; unclear D gene. Germline V CDR1 and CDR2: MNHEY, SVGAGI. This CDR3 has 11 residues. Trimming left V 5 bases short and J 4 bases short, with 6 bases between. The CDR3 here is CASSDVYEQYF. CDR3 in DNA: TGTGCCAGCAGTGACGTATACGAGCAGTACTTC.

The chain carries TRBV2 and TRBJ2-1; 7 positions match TRBD1. CDR1 is SNHLY, CDR2 FYNNEI, per germline. V lost 4 bases to trimming and J lost 9 bases; unmatched junction nucleotides: 3. The CDR3 consists of 12 residues. CDR3 amino acids: CASSVYRGEQFF. CDR3 coding DNA: TGTGCCAGCAGTGTCTACAGGGGTGAGCAGTTCTTC.

This rearrangement joins TRBV2 to TRBJ1-2, with 9 bases aligning to TRBD1. This CDR3 spans 13 amino acids. Germline loops: CDR1 SNHLY, CDR2 FYNNEI. J was trimmed by 5 bases and V by 3 bases; bases with no gene match: 1. Here the CDR3 DNA reads TGTGCCAGCAGTGAGGGACAGGGTTATGGCTACACCTTC. This translates into CASSEGQGYGYTF.

The V call is TRBV2, the J call TRBJ2-7; 7 bases match TRBD1. The germline gives CDR1 SNHLY, CDR2 FYNNEI. V lost 9 bases, J lost 4 bases, and 9 bases stayed unmatched. The CDR3 extends over 13 amino acids. CDR3 protein: CASMGVRGYEQYF. CDR3 nucleotides: TGTGCCAGTATGGGGGTCAGGGGGTACGAGCAGTACTTC.

This clone was seen only once. The chain joins TRBV28 to TRBJ1-4; the D gene is possibly TRBD1 (6 bases). This CDR3 is 13 amino acids long. Trimming left V 8 bases short and J 7 bases short, with 14 bases between. Germline V lookup: CDR1 MDHEN, CDR2 SYDVKM. CDR3 sequence reads: CASGFGGGEKLFF. The CDR3 nucleotides read TGTGCCAGCGGCTTTGGGGGCGGTGAAAAACTGTTTTTT.

The rearrangement uses TRBV2 and TRBJ1-2; unclear D gene. Germline CDR1 SNHLY, CDR2 FYNNEI. This CDR3 is built from 15 residues. V was cut by 4 bases and J by 1 base, with 13 bases left in between. The CDR3, as DNA: TGTGCCAGCAGTGCCCTTCGTGGAGTTAACTATGGCTACACCTTC. Translating gives CASSALRGVNYGYTF.

J is TRBJ2-3 and V is TRBV4-1; weak D call: TRBD2 (6 bases). Germline V lookup: CDR1 MGHRA, CDR2 YSYEKL. The CDR3 spans 14 residues. V lost 0 bases, J lost 8 bases, and 12 bases lay in between. DNA for the CDR3: TGCGCCAGCAGCCAAGAGGCTAGCGTGGGTACGCAGTATTTT. It yields the protein CASSQEASVGTQYF.

The rearrangement uses TRBV7-2 and TRBJ1-5, with D hard to call. Trimming pared 2 bases from V and 0 bases from J, leaving 14 bases between. CDR1 is SGHTA, CDR2 FQGNSA, per germline. This CDR3 is built from 17 residues. The CDR3 DNA sequence: TGTGCCAGCAGCTTACGAGACATCGGATATAGCAATCAGCCCCAGCATTTT. As protein: CASSLRDIGYSNQPQHF.

J is TRBJ2-7 and V is TRBV11-3; 9 nucleotides agree with TRBD1. The CDR3 extends over 15 amino acids. CDR1 is SGHNT and CDR2 is YENEEA in the germline V gene. Unmatched junction bases numbered 5, after V lost 2 bases and J lost 3 bases. CDR3 in DNA: TGTGCCAGCAGCTTAACCGGGACAGGGAACTACGAGCAGTACTTC. Translating gives CASSLTGTGNYEQYF.

The rearrangement joins TRBV30 to TRBJ1-1; the D is unclear. CDR3 length equals 14 residues. Per the germline V gene, CDR1 is GTSNPN and CDR2 is SVGIG (reference sequence). Trimming pared 3 bases from V and 0 bases from J, leaving 11 bases between. The CDR3 DNA follows: TGTGCCTGGAGCTCCGGTAGAATGAACACTGAAGCTTTCTTT. Translation gives CAWSSGRMNTEAFF. The whole variable domain, filled in from reference TRBV30 and TRBJ1-1, reads SQTIHQWPATLVQPVGSPLSLECTVEGTSNPNLYWYRQAAGRGLQLLFYSVGIGQISSEVPQNLSASRPQDRQFILSSKKLLLSDSGFYLCAWSSGRMNTEAFFGQGTRLTVV.

In this sample, this clone turned up a few times. V and J are TRBV9 and TRBJ2-7; 8 nucleotides line up with TRBD2. The germline gives CDR1 SGDLS, CDR2 YYNGEE. V lost 3 bases to trimming and J lost 3 bases; unmatched junction nucleotides: 8. CDR3 length: 15 amino acids. CDR3 loop: CASSAGGTRDYEQYF. CDR3 coding DNA: TGTGCCAGCAGCGCCGGGGGGACTAGGGACTACGAGCAGTACTTC. Combining the CDR3 with reference TRBV9 and TRBJ2-7 gives the whole variable domain DSGVTQTPKHLITATGQRVTLRCSPRSGDLSVYWYQQSLDQGLQFLIQYYNGEERAKGNILERFSAQQFPDLHSELNLSSLELGDSALYFCASSAGGTRDYEQYFGPGTRLTVT.

This clone has just one count. J is TRBJ1-1 and V is TRBV5-1; no firm D call. This CDR3 contains 12 residues. The V end was cut by 0 bases, the J end by 8 bases, with 8 bases between. From germline, CDR1 is SGHRS and CDR2 YFSETQ. The chain's CDR3 is CASSLGRQEAFF. In DNA, the CDR3 is TGCGCCAGCAGCTTGGGACGTCAAGAAGCTTTCTTT.

The chain combines TRBV5-4 with TRBJ1-4; TRBD1 agrees at 11 bases. This CDR3 is 16 amino acids long. V gave up 3 bases and J gave up 7 bases; unmatched junction bases: 8. Germline V gives CDR1 SGHNT, CDR2 YYREEE (reference sequence). The CDR3 nucleotides read TGTGCCAGCAGCTCAGCTACCGGGACAGGGGGTGAAAAACTGTTTTTT. Amino acids: CASSSATGTGGEKLFF.

The chain links TRBV19 to TRBJ2-2; perhaps TRBD1 as D (5 bases). The germline gives CDR1 LNHDA, CDR2 SQIVND (reference sequence). The CDR3 has 13 residues. V lost 4 bases and J lost 5, with 8 bases in between. The CDR3 protein is CASSRRGTGELFF. The CDR3 DNA is TGTGCCAGTAGTAGAAGGGGAACCGGGGAGCTGTTTTTT.

The chain is built from TRBV2 and TRBJ1-2; D ambiguous. The germline V gene has CDR1 SNHLY and CDR2 FYNNEI. V lost 6 bases and J lost 6, with 17 bases in between. The length of the CDR3 is 14 residues. CDR3 nucleotide sequence: TGTGCCAGCAGGATAGACGGCGGCAAAAATGGCTACACCTTC. Residues: CASRIDGGKNGYTF.

The chain joins TRBV4-2 to TRBJ1-2; possible D gene TRBD1, 5 bases. The germline gives CDR1 LGHNA, CDR2 YNFKEQ. The V gene lost 5 bases and the J gene lost 6 bases, with 22 bases spanning the gap. The CDR3 is 16 residues long. The CDR3 coding sequence is TGTGCCAGCAGCGTAAGCCGGCTCAGGGAGCCCGATGGCTACACCTTC. Its translation: CASSVSRLREPDGYTF.

The V and J genes are TRBV11-2 and TRBJ2-7, with D hard to call. The CDR3 covers 12 residues. V was clipped by 5 bases and J by 4 bases, with 9 bases between them. The V gene's germline CDR1 is SGHAT and CDR2 FQNNGV. The CDR3 DNA reads as TGTGCCAGCAGCCCTCCAGGATACGAGCAGTACTTC. Translating it yields CASSPPGYEQYF.

The genes are TRBV19 and TRBJ1-2; perhaps TRBD1 as D (5 bases). V was cut by 7 bases and J by 8 bases, with 14 bases left in between. Germline loops: CDR1 LNHDA, CDR2 SQIVND (reference sequence). The CDR3 is made up of 12 amino acids. The CDR3 sequence is CASTRTKAGYTF. Here the CDR3 DNA reads TGTGCCAGTACTAGGACAAAAGCAGGCTACACCTTC.

The gene calls are TRBV7-3 and TRBJ2-2; a possible D gene is TRBD1 (5 bases). The CDR3 consists of 15 residues. The ends were cut back, 2 bases at V and 7 bases at J, with 14 bases in the middle. Per the germline V gene, CDR1 is SGHTA and CDR2 is FQGTGA. The CDR3 region is CASSLGREGLGELFF. Here the CDR3 DNA reads TGTGCCAGCAGCTTAGGCAGGGAAGGGCTCGGGGAGCTGTTTTTT. Drawing the rest from reference TRBV7-3 and TRBJ2-2, the complete variable domain is GAGVSQTPSNKVTEKGKYVELRCDPISGHTALYWYRQSLGQGPEFLIYFQGTGAADDSGLPNDRFFAVRPEGSVSTLKIQRTERGDSAVYLCASSLGREGLGELFFGEGSRLTVL.

The chain uses TRBV10-3 and TRBJ2-1; no clear D gene. From germline, CDR1 is ENHRY and CDR2 SYGVKD. Trimming took 3 bases from V and 7 from J, leaving 10 bases between them. This CDR3 is built from 13 residues. CDR3 sequence: CAISEGRLNEQFF. The DNA for the CDR3 is TGTGCCATCAGTGAAGGCAGGCTTAATGAGCAGTTCTTC.

This rearrangement joins TRBV10-3 to TRBJ2-5; D is tentatively TRBD1 or TRBD2 (7 bases each). Germline V gene sequence: CDR1 ENHRY, CDR2 SYGVKD. This CDR3 contains 16 residues. V lost 5 bases and J 3 bases, leaving 19 bases between the germline ends. CDR3 DNA sequence: TGTGCCATCAGTCGCCCCCCAGGGGGAGGGGAAGAGACCCAGTACTTC. The encoded protein is CAISRPPGGGEETQYF.

The J gene is TRBJ1-1, the V gene TRBV7-7; possible D gene TRBD1, 6 bases. The CDR3 is made up of 13 amino acids. V shed 5 bases and J shed 2 bases, with 9 bases lying between them. Germline CDR1 SSHAT, CDR2 FNYEAQ (reference sequence). The DNA for the CDR3 is TGTGCCAGCAGCCAGGACAGCAACACTGAAGCTTTCTTT. As protein: CASSQDSNTEAFF.

The chain carries TRBV9 and TRBJ1-4, with TRBD1 matching over 8 bases. The germline gives CDR1 SGDLS, CDR2 YYNGEE. The CDR3 covers 13 residues. The trim removed 6 bases at V and 8 bases at J, leaving 6 bases unmatched. The CDR3: CASNSWTGEKLFF. The DNA of the CDR3 is TGTGCCAGCAACTCCTGGACAGGGGAAAAACTGTTTTTT.

The V and J genes are TRBV7-6 and TRBJ2-3; D unresolved. The ends were cut back, 2 bases at V and 0 bases at J, with 9 bases in the middle. The CDR3 runs 15 residues. Looked up from germline, CDR1 is SGHVS and CDR2 is FNYEAQ. Written as DNA, the CDR3 is TGTGCCAGCAGCTTAAGCGACGGGAGCACAGATACGCAGTATTTT. Translation: CASSLSDGSTDTQYF. Full variable domain (missing parts from reference TRBV7-6 and TRBJ2-3): GAGVSQSPRYKVTKRGQDVALRCDPISGHVSLYWYRQALGQGPEFLTYFNYEAQQDKSGLPNDRFSAERPEGSISTLTIQRTEQRDSAMYRCASSLSDGSTDTQYFGPGTRLTVL.

With respect to this clone: One end of the junction is discordant with germline, which a read error may explain. This chain links TRBV13 with TRBJ2-7, with D possibly being TRBD2 (7 bases). CDR3 size: 14 residues. Per the germline V gene, CDR1 is PRHDT and CDR2 is FYEKMQ (reference sequence). CDR3 nucleotide sequence: TGTGCCAGCACCTTAGGGGGGGAACCCTACGAGCAGTACTTC. This sequence encodes CASTLGGEPYEQYF.

CDR3 sequence (DNA): TGTGCCAGCAGGTCCGGGGGAGGAGGACAGCCCCAGCATTTT. As protein: CASRSGGGGQPQHF. The rearrangement uses TRBV28 and TRBJ1-5; TRBD1 is a possible D gene (5 bases). The germline CDR1 and CDR2 sequences are MDHEN and SYDVKM. V was clipped by 6 bases and J by 7 bases, with 16 bases between them. This CDR3 contains 14 residues.